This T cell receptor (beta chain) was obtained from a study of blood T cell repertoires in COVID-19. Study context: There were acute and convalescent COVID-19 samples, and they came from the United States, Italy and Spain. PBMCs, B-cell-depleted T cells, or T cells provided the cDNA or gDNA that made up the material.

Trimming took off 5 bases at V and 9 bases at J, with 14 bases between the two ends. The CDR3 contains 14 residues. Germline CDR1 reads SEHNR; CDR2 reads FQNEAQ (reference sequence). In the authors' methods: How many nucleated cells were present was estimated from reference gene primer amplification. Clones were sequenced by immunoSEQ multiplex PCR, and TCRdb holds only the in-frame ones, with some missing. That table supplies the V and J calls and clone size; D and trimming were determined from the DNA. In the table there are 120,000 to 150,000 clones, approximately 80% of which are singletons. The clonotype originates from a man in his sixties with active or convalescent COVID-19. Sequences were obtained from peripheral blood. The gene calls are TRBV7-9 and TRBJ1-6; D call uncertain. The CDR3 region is CASSPLGDSSPLHF. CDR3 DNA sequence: TGTGCCAGCAGCCCACTCGGGGATTCTTCACCCCTCCACTTT.